Described below is a single T cell receptor beta chain sequence and its context. The antigen is not known. The time point was: newly diagnosed GD, antithyroid drugs for less than 3 months. TCR sequences were obtained from RNA taken from PBMCs. Graves' disease diagnosis relied on American Thyroid Association guidelines. In Xi'an, China, an endocrinology department was the source of patients. The authors drew 7.5 to 10 milliliters of peripheral blood into EDTA tubes. This specimen belongs to a study of regulatory T cells in long-lasting Graves disease. V was pared by 4 bases and J by 4 bases, with 2 bases of the junction left unmatched. There are 13 residues in the CDR3. Library construction for TCR beta used iRepertoire HTBI primers and Arm-PCR of CDR3 regions. Via MiXCR, TCRdb re-called the multiplex PCR reads, giving one row per CDR3 protein. The table lists under 300,000 distinct CDR3 sequences, around 20% of them singletons.

General study findings and limits: Persistent patients shared more public clonotypes (approximately 2,700) than newly diagnosed patients (966).

The TCR comes from a female donor with Graves disease. The rearrangement joins TRBV12-3 or TRBV12-4 to TRBJ1-2; TRBD1 matches at 8 bases. The sequences come from peripheral blood mononuclear cells (PBMCs), collected at new diagnosis, from a patient treated with antithyroid drugs. CDR3 nucleotide sequence: TGTGCCAGCAGTTGGGGACAGGCCTATGGCTACACCTTC. Protein sequence: CASSWGQAYGYTF.